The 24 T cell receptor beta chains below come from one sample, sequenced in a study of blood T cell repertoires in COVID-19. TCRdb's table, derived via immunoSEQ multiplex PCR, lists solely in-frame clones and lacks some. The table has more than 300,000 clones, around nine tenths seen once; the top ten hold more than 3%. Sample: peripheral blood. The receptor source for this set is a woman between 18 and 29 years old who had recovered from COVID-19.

In nucleotides, the CDR3 is TGCAGCGTCTCGTCCAGGGTCTACAATGAGCAGTTCTTC. The encoded protein is CSVSSRVYNEQFF. The chain couples TRBV29-1 to TRBJ2-1; tentative D call: TRBD1 (5 bases). V lost 6 bases and J 3 bases, leaving 12 bases between the germline ends. Germline CDR1 reads SQVTM; CDR2 reads ANQGSEA. The CDR3 has 13 amino acids.

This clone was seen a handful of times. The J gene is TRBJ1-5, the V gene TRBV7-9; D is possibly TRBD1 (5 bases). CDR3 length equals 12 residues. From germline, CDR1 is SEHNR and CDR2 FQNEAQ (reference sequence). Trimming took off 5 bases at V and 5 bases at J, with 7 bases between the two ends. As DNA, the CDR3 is TGTGCCAGCAGCCGGGGGGATCAGCCCCAGCATTTT. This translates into CASSRGDQPQHF.

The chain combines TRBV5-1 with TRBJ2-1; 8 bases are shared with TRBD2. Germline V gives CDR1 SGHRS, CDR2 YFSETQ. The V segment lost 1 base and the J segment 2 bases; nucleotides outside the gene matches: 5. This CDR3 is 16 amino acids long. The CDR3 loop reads CASSLRTSGAYNEQFF. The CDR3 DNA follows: TGCGCCAGCAGCTTGAGAACTAGCGGAGCCTACAATGAGCAGTTCTTC.

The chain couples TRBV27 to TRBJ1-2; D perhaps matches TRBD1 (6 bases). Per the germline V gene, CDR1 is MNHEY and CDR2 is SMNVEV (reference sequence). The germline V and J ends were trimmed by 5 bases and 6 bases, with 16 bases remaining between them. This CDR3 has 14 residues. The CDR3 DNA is TGTGCCAGCAGTCCCTCGGGGGGCGGACATGGCTACACCTTC. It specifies CASSPSGGGHGYTF.

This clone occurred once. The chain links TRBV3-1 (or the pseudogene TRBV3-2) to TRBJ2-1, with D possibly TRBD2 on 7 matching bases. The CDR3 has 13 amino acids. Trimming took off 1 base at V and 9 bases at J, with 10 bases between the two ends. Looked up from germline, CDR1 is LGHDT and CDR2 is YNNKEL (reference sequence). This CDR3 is CASSQGGGGEQFF. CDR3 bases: TGTGCCAGCAGCCAAGGAGGGGGGGGTGAGCAGTTCTTC.

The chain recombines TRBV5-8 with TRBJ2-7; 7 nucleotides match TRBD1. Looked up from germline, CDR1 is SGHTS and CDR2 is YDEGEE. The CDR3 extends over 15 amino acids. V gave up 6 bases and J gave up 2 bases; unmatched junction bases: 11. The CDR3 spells CASIFGTVTPYEQYV. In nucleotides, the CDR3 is TGTGCCAGCATCTTCGGGACAGTTACTCCCTACGAGCAGTACGTC.

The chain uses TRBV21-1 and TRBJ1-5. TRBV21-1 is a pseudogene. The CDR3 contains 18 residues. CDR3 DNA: TGTGCCAGCAGCAAGGAGACCCCGGGTCTTGATAGCAATCAGCCCCAGCATTTT. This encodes CASSKETPGLDSNQPQHF.

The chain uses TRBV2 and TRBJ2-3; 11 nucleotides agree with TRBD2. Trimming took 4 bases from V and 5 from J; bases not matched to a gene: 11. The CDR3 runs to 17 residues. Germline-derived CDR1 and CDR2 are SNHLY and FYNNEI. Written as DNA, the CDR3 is TGTGCCAGCAGTGCTTTCTTACTAGCGGGAGAGGGAGATACGCAGTATTTT. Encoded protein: CASSAFLLAGEGDTQYF.

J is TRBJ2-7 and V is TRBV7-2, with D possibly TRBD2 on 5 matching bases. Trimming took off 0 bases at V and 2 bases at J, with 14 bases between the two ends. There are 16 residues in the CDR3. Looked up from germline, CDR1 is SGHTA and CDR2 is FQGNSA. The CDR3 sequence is CASSLARSTKTYEQYV. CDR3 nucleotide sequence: TGTGCCAGCAGCTTAGCGAGGTCGACTAAAACCTACGAGCAGTACGTC.

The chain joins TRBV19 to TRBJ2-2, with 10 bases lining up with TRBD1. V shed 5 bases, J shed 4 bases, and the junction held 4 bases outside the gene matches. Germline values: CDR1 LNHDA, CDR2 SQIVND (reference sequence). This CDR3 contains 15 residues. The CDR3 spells CASSARTGGTGELFF. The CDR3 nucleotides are TGTGCCAGTAGTGCCCGGACAGGGGGCACCGGGGAGCTGTTTTTT. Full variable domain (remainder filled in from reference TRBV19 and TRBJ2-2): DGGITQSPKYLFRKEGQNVTLSCEQNLNHDAMYWYRQDPGQGLRLIYYSQIVNDFQKGDIAEGYSVSREKKESFPLTVTSAQKNPTAFYLCASSARTGGTGELFFGEGSRLTVL.

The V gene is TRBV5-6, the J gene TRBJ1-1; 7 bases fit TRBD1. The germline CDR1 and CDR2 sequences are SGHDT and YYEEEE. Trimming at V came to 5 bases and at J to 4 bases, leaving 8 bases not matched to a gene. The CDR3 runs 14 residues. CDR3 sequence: CASRPRGRTTEAFF. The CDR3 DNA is TGTGCCAGCAGGCCCAGGGGGAGAACCACTGAAGCTTTCTTT.

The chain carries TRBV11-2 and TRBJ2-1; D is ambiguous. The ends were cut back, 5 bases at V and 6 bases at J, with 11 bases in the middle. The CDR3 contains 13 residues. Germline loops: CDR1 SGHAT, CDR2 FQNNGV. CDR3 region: CASSPPLSNEQFF. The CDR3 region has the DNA TGTGCCAGCAGCCCCCCCCTTAGCAATGAGCAGTTCTTC. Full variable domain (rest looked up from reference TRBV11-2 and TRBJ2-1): EAGVAQSPRYKIIEKRQSVAFWCNPISGHATLYWYQQILGQGPKLLIQFQNNGVVDDSQLPKDRFSAERLKGVDSTLKIQPAKLEDSAVYLCASSPPLSNEQFFGPGTRLTVL.

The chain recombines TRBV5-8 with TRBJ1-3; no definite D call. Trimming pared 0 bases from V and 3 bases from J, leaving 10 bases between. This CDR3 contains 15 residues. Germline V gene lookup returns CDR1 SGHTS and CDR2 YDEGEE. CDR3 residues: CASSLGRLIGNTIYF. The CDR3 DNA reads TGTGCCAGCAGCTTGGGCAGACTTATTGGAAACACCATATATTTT.

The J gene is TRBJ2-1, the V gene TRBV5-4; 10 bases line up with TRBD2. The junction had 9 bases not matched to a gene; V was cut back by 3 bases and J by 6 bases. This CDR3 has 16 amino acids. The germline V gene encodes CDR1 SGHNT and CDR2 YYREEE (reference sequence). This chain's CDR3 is CASSWGPAGGSNEQFF. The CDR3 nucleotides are TGTGCCAGCAGCTGGGGGCCAGCGGGAGGGTCCAATGAGCAGTTCTTC.

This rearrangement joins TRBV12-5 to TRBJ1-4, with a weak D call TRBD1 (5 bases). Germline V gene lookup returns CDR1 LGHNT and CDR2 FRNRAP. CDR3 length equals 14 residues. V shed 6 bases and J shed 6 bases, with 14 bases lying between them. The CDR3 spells CASGDRGGDEKLFF. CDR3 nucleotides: TGTGCTAGTGGCGATAGGGGAGGGGATGAAAAACTGTTTTTT.

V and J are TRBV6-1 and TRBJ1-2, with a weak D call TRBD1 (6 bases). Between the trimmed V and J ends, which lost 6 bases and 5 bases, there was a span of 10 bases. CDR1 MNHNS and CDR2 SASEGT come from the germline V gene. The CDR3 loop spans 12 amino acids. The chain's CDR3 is CASRQGQYGYTF. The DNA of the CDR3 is TGTGCCAGCAGACAGGGACAATATGGCTACACCTTC.

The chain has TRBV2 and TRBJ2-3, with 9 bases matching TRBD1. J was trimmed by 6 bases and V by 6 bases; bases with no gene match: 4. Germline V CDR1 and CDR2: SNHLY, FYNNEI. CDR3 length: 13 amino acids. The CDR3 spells CASRGTGRDTQYF. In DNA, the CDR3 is TGTGCCAGCAGGGGGACAGGGAGGGATACGCAGTATTTT.

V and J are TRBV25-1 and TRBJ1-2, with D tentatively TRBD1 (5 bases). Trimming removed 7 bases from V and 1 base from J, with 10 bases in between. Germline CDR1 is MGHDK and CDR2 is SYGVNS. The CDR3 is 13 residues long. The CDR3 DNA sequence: TGTGCCAGCACCGACGGGGGTAACTATGGCTACACCTTC. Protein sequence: CASTDGGNYGYTF.

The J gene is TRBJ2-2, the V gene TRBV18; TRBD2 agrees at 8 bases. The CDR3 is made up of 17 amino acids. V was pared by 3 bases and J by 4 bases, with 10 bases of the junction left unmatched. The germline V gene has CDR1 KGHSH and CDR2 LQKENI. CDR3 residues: CASSPSRGTRSTGELFF. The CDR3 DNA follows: TGTGCCAGCTCACCTAGCCGGGGGACTAGAAGCACCGGGGAGCTGTTTTTT.

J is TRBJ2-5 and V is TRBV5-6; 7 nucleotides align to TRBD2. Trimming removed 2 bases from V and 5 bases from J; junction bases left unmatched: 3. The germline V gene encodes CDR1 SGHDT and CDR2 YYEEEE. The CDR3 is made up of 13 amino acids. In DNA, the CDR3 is TGTGCCAGCAGCTTCGGCGGGAGTGAGACCCAGTACTTC. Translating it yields CASSFGGSETQYF.

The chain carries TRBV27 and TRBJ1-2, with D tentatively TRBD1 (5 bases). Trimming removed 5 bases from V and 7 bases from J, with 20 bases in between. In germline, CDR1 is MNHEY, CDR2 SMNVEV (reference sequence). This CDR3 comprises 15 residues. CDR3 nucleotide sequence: TGTGCCAGCAGTCCTATTGGAGGGGCTTCCTCTGGCTACACCTTC. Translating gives CASSPIGGASSGYTF.

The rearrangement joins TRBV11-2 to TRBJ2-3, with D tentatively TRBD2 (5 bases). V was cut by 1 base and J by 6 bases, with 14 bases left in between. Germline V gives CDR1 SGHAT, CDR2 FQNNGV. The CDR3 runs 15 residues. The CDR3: CASSLGSVSGDTQYF. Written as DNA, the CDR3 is TGTGCCAGCAGCTTAGGTAGCGTTAGTGGGGATACGCAGTATTTT.

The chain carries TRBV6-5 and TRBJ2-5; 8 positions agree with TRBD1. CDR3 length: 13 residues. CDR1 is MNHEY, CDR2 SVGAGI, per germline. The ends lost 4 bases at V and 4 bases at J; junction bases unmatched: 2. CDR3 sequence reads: CASSWTGPETQYF. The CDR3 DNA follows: TGTGCCAGCAGTTGGACAGGGCCAGAGACCCAGTACTTC.

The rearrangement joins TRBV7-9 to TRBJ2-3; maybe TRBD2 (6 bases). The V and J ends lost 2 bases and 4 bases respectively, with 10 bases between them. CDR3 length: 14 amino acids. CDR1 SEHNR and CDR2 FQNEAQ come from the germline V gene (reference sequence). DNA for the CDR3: TGTGCCAGCAGCTTAACGGGAGCGGCAGATACGCAGTATTTT. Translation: CASSLTGAADTQYF.